This is a list of T cell receptor beta chains from one sample in a study of T cells in Graves' hyperthyroidism and ophthalmopathy. A single record per CDR3 protein comes from TCRdb applying MiXCR to the multiplex PCR reads. Of over 650,000 distinct CDR3 sequences detected, 45% appear once; the ten largest clones hold roughly 7.2%. The sequenced sample was peripheral blood or thyroid tissue (not recorded which). The receptors stem from an adult man with Graves' disease, either hyperthyroidism or ophthalmopathy (not recorded which). The conserved cysteine and the conserved F or W are not part of the CDR3 here. D genes are given only for firm matches.

NA | TRBV7-9 | ASSLEADTEAF
NA | TRBV12-3/TRBV12-4 | ASSTGVAGTEAF
TRBD2 | TRBV20-1 | SAAGGTHSTDTQY
NA | TRBV29-1 | SVDSSGPAIENEKLF
NA | TRBV7-2 | ASGEGSSYEQY
NA | TRBV6-1 | ASSDRAEKNTEAF
NA | TRBV2 | ASRDQNQPQH
TRBD2 | TRBV19 | ASSIRLAGGLGEQY
NA | TRBV7-2 | ASSLEGFAGNQPQH
NA | TRBV24-1 | ATGDPGANVLT
TRBD1 | TRBV10-2 | ASRGQVTYEQY
NA | TRBV6-5 | ASTYSTRAEAF
NA | TRBV20-1 | SAIHRHYGYT
TRBD2 | TRBV24-1 | ATSDVSGIVETQY
TRBD2 | TRBV12-3/TRBV12-4 | ASSLRGSLHSPQY
NA | TRBV7-8 | ASSSRTLTLH
NA | TRBV20-1 | SAPATLLYGYT
TRBD2 | TRBV6-5 | ASSYGSGAGVHEQY
NA | TRBV25-1 | ASSDLEGYT
NA | TRBV20-1 | GARVPGHNSNQPQH
NA | TRBV12-3/TRBV12-4 | ASELSGNYGYT
TRBD1 | TRBV29-1 | SVDPGTGDQPQH
TRBD1 | TRBV24-1 | ATSDYTGDVYGYT
NA | TRBV7-9 | ASRSPAGNYGYT
TRBD1 | TRBV7-9 | ASRNMMTGLTYEQY
TRBD1 | TRBV7-3 | ASSPTRDSYEQY
NA | TRBV5-1 | ASSLAGTDYQPQH
NA | TRBV7-3 | ASRSGQVEETQY
NA | TRBV7-6 | ASSLSVSRGANQPQH
NA | TRBV9 | ASSPDWLINQPQH
NA | TRBV2 | ASSGIGGNTEAF
NA | TRBV10-3 | AISDQQSELF
TRBD2 | TRBV7-9 | ASSSGRAQY
NA | TRBV20-1 | SAAMGGTVGTGELF
NA | TRBV24-1 | ATSRTGRTEAF
TRBD1 | TRBV7-9 | ASSQGTGISPLH
TRBD1 | TRBV19 | ASNGDRAQRQPQH
NA | TRBV20-1 | SAPTDNYGYT
TRBD2 | TRBV4-1 | ASSQDLAGGRYEQY
NA | TRBV6-5 | ASSYSRDVNEKLF
NA | TRBV19 | ASSIVGPEDNQPQH
TRBD2 | TRBV24-1 | ATSDPGLAGAGEQY
NA | TRBV10-3 | ASSPRAHFNEKLF
NA | TRBV2 | ASSEDPDYGYT
TRBD1 | TRBV9 | ASSAGTGRDTIY
NA | TRBV6-1 | ASSLARFSGSTYNSPLH
TRBD2 | TRBV7-9 | ASSRWTSGGVETQY
NA | TRBV6-5 | ASSTGTHIH
TRBD1 | TRBV2 | ASSFLGTGQNSPLH
TRBD1 | TRBV2 | ASNQGADEQY
NA | TRBV10-3 | GTKGDTIY
NA | TRBV5-1 | ASSLAYRGSYEQY
TRBD1 | TRBV29-1 | SLDQGAEAF
NA | TRBV25-1 | ASSTPLETQY